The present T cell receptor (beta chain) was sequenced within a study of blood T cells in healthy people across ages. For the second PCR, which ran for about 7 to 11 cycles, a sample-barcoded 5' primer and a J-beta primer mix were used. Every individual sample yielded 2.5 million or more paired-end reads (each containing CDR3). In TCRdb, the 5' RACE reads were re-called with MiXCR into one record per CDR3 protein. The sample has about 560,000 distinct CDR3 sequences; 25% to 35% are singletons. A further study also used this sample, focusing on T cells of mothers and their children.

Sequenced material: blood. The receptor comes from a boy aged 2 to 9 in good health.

The CDR3 reads CASSYGDRQETQYF. The CDR3 DNA reads as TGCGCCAGCAGCTACGGGGACAGGCAAGAGACCCAGTACTTC. The chain links TRBV5-1 to TRBJ2-5; 8 bases agree with TRBD1. Trimming removed 3 bases from V and 2 bases from J; junction bases left unmatched: 3. Per the germline V gene, CDR1 is SGHRS and CDR2 is YFSETQ. This CDR3 contains 14 residues.